This TCR beta chain was recorded in a study of graft-versus-host responses after intestinal transplantation. Study overall: Transplant types were multivisceral, liver-intestinal, or isolated intestinal. Every transplant recipient was induced with anti-thymocyte globulin, then maintained on tacrolimus and steroids for two to four years.

About this clone: Its antigen is unidentified.

This CDR3 contains 14 residues. Germline assignment: CDR1 SGHTA and CDR2 FQGNSA. Trimming removed 1 base at V and 0 bases at J, with 1 base between. Study-level results: The authors found GvH clones in recipient marrow, some appearing first in ileum or blood. Peak circulating GvH clone levels were associated with early post-transplant HvG declines.

Profiling relied on immunoSEQ multiplex PCR, and the TCRdb table lists in-frame clones only, not all of them. This table has just under 85,000 clones, around 93% appearing once. V and J are TRBV7-2 and TRBJ2-6; D not certain. The sample here was unstimulated CD8+ T cells sorted from spleen or lymph node cells, taken before transplant. The TCR originated in a human donor who was the organ donor for an intestinal transplant. CDR3 in amino acids: CASSLVSGANVLTF. The CDR3, as DNA: TGTGCCAGCAGCTTAGTCTCTGGGGCCAACGTCCTGACTTTC.